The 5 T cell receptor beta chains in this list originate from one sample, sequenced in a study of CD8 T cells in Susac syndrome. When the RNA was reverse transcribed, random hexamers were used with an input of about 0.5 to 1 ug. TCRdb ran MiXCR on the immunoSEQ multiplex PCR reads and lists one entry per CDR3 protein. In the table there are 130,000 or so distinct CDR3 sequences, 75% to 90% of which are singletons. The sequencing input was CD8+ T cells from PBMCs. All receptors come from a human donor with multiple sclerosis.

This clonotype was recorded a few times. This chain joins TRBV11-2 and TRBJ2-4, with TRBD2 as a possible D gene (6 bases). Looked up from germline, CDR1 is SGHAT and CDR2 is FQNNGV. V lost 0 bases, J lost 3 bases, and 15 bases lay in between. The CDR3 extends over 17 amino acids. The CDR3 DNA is TGTGCCAGCAGCTTAGAAGGAGGGCCGAGCCTCAAAAACATTCAGTACTTC. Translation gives CASSLEGGPSLKNIQYF.

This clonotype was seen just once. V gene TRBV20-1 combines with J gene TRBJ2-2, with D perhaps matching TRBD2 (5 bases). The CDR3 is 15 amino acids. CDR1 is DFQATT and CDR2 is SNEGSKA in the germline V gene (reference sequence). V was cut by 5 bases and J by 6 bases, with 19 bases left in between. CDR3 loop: CSAHPSGFNPGELFF. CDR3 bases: TGCAGTGCTCATCCGTCGGGGTTTAATCCCGGGGAGCTGTTTTTT.

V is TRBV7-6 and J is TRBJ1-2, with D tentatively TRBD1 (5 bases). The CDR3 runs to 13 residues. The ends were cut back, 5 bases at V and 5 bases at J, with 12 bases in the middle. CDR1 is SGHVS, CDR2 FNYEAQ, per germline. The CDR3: CASSPLGVYGYTF. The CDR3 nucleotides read TGTGCCAGCAGCCCCCTGGGGGTGTATGGCTACACCTTC.

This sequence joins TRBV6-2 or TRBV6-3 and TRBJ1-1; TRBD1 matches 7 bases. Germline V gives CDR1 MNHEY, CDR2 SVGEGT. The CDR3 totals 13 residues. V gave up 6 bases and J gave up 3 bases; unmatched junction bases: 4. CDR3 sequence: CASSPTGDTEAFF. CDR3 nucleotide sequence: TGTGCCAGCAGCCCCACAGGGGACACTGAAGCTTTCTTT.

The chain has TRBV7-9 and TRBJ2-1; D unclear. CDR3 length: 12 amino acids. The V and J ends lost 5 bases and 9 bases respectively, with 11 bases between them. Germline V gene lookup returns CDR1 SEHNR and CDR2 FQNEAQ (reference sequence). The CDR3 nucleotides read TGTGCCAGCAGCCTCCCCAGTGTTGAGCAGTTCTTC. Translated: CASSLPSVEQFF. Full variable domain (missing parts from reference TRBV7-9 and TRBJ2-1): DTGVSQNPRHKITKRGQNVTFRCDPISEHNRLYWYRQTLGQGPEFLTYFQNEAQLEKSRLLSDRFSAERPKGSFSTLEIQRTEQGDSAMYLCASSLPSVEQFFGPGTRLTVL.